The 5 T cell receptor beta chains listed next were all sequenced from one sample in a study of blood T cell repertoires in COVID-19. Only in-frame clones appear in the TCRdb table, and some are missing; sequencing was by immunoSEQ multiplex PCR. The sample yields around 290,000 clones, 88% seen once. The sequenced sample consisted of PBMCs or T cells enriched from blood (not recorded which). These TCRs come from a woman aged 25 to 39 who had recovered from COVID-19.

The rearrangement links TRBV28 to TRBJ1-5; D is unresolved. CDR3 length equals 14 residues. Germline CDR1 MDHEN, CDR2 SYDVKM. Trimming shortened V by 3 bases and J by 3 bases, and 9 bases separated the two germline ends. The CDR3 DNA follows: TGTGCCAGCAGTTTGCCACAGTACAATCAGCCCCAGCATTTT. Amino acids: CASSLPQYNQPQHF.

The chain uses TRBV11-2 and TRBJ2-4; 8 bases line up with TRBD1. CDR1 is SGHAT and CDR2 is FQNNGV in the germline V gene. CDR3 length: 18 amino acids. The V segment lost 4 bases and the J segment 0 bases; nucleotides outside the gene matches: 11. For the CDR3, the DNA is TGTGCCAGCAGCTCTGGACAGGGCGGTTTCGTAGCCAAAAACATTCAGTACTTC. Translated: CASSSGQGGFVAKNIQYF. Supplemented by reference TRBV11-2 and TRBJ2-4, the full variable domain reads EAGVAQSPRYKIIEKRQSVAFWCNPISGHATLYWYQQILGQGPKLLIQFQNNGVVDDSQLPKDRFSAERLKGVDSTLKIQPAKLEDSAVYLCASSSGQGGFVAKNIQYFGAGTRLSVL.

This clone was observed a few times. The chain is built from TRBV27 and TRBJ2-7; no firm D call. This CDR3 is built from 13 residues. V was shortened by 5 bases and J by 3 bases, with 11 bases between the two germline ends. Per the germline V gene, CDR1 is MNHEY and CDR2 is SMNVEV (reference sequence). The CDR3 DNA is TGTGCCAGCAGTGTAAATGTACACTACGAGCAGTACTTC. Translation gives CASSVNVHYEQYF.

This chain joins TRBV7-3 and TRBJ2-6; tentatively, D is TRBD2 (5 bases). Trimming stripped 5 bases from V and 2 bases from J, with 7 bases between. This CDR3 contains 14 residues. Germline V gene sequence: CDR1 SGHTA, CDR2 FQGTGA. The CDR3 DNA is TGTGCCAGCAGCCCGGGAACTGGGGCCAACGTCCTGACTTTC. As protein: CASSPGTGANVLTF.

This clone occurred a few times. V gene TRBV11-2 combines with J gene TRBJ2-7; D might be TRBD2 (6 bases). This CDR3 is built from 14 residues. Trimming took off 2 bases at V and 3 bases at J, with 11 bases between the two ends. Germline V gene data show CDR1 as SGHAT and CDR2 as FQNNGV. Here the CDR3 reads CASSLRSGDYEQYF. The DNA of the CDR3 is TGTGCCAGCAGCTTAAGGTCGGGAGACTACGAGCAGTACTTC.